One and the same sample provided the 5 T cell receptor beta chains below, sequenced in a study of T cells in Graves' hyperthyroidism and ophthalmopathy. What was amplified from RNA transcripts were TCR beta CDR3 regions. First-round RT-PCR targeting the TCR CDR3 was performed with the HTBI primer set. TCRdb re-called the multiplex PCR reads through MiXCR, storing one row per CDR3 protein. Of about 420,000 distinct CDR3 sequences in the sample, about 13% were seen once. Specimen: blood. The source of these receptors is a young woman with Graves' hyperthyroidism.

At least ten counts were recorded for this clonotype. The rearrangement links TRBV6-1 to TRBJ1-2, with D unclear. Germline CDR1 is MNHNS and CDR2 is SASEGT. CDR3 length: 15 amino acids. With 1 base removed from V and 4 bases from J, the gap between germline ends came to 13 bases. CDR3 bases: TGTGCCAGCAGTGAAGTCGGGCAGGTCGCCTATGGCTACACCTTC. It codes for CASSEVGQVAYGYTF.

In this sample, this clonotype turned up many times. The DNA for the CDR3 is TGCAGTGCTAGGTCGGGTTTCGGTGAGCAGTTCTTC. The encoded protein is CSARSGFGEQFF. The chain employs TRBV20-1 and TRBJ2-1, with D uncertain. CDR3 length: 12 amino acids. The germline V gene encodes CDR1 DFQATT and CDR2 SNEGSKA (reference sequence). V was clipped by 3 bases and J by 9 bases, with 12 bases between them.

This clonotype was seen only a few times. The J gene is TRBJ2-1, the V gene TRBV13, with 10 bases lining up with TRBD2. V was pared by 2 bases and J by 7 bases, with 11 bases of the junction left unmatched. The CDR3 is 17 residues long. CDR1 and CDR2 (germline): PRHDT, FYEKMQ (reference sequence). The CDR3 region is CASSLSSGGRGDNEQFF. The CDR3 DNA follows: TGTGCCAGCAGCTTATCTAGCGGGGGAAGGGGGGATAATGAGCAGTTCTTC.

This clonotype was recorded at least ten times. The chain is built from TRBV7-9 and TRBJ1-2, with no clear D. Deletions cut 3 bases from V and 4 bases from J, with 9 bases between. Looked up from germline, CDR1 is SEHNR and CDR2 is FQNEAQ (reference sequence). The CDR3 runs to 13 residues. In nucleotides, the CDR3 is TGTGCCAGCAGCTTTTCTCCATTCTATGGCTACACCTTC. Encoded protein: CASSFSPFYGYTF.

Ten or more counts support this clonotype. The J gene is TRBJ2-7, the V gene TRBV12-3 or TRBV12-4; 15 bases agree with TRBD2. Trimming cost V 6 bases and J 6 bases; bases outside gene matches: 15. There are 18 residues in the CDR3. The DNA of the CDR3 is TGTGCCAGCAGATCCGGGACTAGCGGGAGGAAGTCCGGGACCGAGCAGTACTTC. Translated: CASRSGTSGRKSGTEQYF.